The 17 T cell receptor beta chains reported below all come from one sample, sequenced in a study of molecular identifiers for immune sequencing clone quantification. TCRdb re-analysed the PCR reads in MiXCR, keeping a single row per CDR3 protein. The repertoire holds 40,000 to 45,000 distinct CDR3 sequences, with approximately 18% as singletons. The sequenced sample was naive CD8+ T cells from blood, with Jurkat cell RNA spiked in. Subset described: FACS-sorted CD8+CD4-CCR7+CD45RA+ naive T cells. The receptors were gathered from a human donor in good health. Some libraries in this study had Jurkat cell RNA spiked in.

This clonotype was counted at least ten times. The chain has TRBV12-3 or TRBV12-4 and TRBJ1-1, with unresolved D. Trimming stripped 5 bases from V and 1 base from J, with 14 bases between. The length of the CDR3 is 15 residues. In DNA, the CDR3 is TGTGCCAGCAGTCCCCTACTAGGAGGGAACACTGAAGCTTTCTTT. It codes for CASSPLLGGNTEAFF.

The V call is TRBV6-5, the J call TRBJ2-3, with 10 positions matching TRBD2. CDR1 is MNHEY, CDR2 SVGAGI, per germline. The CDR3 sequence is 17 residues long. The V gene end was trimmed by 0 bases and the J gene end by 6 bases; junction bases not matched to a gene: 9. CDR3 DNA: TGTGCCAGCAGTTACTCTCCTCTAGCGGGAGTCGGGGATACGCAGTATTTT. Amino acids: CASSYSPLAGVGDTQYF.

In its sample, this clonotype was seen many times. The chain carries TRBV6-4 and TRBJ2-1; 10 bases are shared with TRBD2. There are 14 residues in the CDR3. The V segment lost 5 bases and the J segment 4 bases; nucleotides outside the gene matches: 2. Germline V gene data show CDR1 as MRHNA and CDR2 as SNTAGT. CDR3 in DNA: TGTGCCAGCAGTATACTAGCGGGGTACAATGAGCAGTTCTTC. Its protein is CASSILAGYNEQFF.

CDR3 residues: CASSSGLAGKYTDTQYF. The CDR3 DNA sequence: TGTGCCAGCAGCTCGGGACTAGCGGGAAAATACACAGATACGCAGTATTTT. This rearrangement joins TRBV11-2 to TRBJ2-3, with TRBD2 identical over 13 bases. The germline V gene encodes CDR1 SGHAT and CDR2 FQNNGV. The CDR3 covers 17 residues. The V gene end was trimmed by 4 bases and the J gene end by 2 bases; junction bases not matched to a gene: 6.

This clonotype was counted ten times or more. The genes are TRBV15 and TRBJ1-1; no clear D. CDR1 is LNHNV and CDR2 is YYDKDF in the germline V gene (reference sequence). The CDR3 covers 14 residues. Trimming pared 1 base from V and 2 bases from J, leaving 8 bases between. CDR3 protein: CATSRVPGNTEAFF. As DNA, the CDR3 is TGTGCCACCAGCAGAGTACCGGGAAACACTGAAGCTTTCTTT.

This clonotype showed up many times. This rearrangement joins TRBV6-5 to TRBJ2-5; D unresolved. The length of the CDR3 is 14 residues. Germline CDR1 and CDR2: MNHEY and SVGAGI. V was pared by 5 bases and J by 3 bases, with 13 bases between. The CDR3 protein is CASSPRVGKETQYF. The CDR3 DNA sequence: TGTGCCAGCAGTCCTCGCGTAGGGAAAGAGACCCAGTACTTC.

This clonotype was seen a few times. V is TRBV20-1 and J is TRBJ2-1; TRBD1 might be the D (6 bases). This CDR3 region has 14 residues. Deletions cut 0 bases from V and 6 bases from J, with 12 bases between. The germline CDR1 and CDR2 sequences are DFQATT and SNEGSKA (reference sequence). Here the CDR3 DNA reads TGCAGTGCTAGAGAGCCGGACAGTTCCAATGAGCAGTTCTTC. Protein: CSAREPDSSNEQFF.

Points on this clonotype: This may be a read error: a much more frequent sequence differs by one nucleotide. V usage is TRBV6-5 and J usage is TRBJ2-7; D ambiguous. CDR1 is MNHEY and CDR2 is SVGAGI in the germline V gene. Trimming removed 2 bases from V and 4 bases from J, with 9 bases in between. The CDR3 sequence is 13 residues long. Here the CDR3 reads CASSYPDQYEQYF. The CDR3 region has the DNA TGTGCCAGCAGTTACCCGGACCAGTACGAGCAGTACTTC.

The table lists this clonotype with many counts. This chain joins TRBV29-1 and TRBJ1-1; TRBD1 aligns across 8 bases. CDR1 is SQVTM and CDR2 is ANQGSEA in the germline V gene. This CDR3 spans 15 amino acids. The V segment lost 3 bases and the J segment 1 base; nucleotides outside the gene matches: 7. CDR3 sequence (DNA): TGCAGCGTTGAGGACCCGGGACAGGCGAACACTGAAGCTTTCTTT. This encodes CSVEDPGQANTEAFF.

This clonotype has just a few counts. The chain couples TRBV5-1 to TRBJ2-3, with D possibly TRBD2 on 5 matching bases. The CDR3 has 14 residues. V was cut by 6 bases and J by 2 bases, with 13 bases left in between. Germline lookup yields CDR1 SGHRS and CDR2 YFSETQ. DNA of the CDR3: TGCGCCAGCACCCCCTCGGAGGCCACAGATACGCAGTATTTT. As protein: CASTPSEATDTQYF.

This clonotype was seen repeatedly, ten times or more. Written as DNA, the CDR3 is TGTGCCAGCAGCTTAAGCCTAGCGGGGTTCTACAATGAGCAGTTCTTC. This sequence encodes CASSLSLAGFYNEQFF. The chain carries TRBV7-2 and TRBJ2-1; TRBD2 matches 9 bases. V shed 2 bases and J 3 bases; nucleotides not matched to a gene: 5. CDR3 size: 16 residues. Germline values: CDR1 SGHTA, CDR2 FQGNSA.

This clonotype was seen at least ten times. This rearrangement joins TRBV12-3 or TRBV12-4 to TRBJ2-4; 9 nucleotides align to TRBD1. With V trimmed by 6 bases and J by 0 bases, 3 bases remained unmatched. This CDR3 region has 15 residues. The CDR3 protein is CASSWTGVAKNIQYF. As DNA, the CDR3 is TGTGCCAGCAGCTGGACAGGGGTAGCCAAAAACATTCAGTACTTC.

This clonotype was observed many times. CDR3 amino acids: CASSGVGLWNQPQHF. Here the CDR3 DNA reads TGTGCCAGCAGCGGGGTGGGGCTGTGGAATCAGCCCCAGCATTTT. The rearrangement joins TRBV7-8 to TRBJ1-5; tentatively, D is TRBD1 (5 bases). Trimming left V 5 bases short and J 4 bases short, with 15 bases between. The CDR3 is made up of 15 amino acids. Germline values: CDR1 SGHVS, CDR2 FQNEAQ.

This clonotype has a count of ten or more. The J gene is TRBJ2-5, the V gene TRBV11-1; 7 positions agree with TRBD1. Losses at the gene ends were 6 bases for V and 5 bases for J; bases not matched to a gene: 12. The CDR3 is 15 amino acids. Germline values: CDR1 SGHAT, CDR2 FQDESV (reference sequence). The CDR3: CASSLKQGPWETQYF. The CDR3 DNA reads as TGTGCCAGCAGTTTAAAACAGGGGCCTTGGGAGACCCAGTACTTC. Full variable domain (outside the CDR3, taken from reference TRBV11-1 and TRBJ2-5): EAEVAQSPRYKITEKSQAVAFWCDPISGHATLYWYRQILGQGPELLVQFQDESVVDDSQLPKDRFSAERLKGVDSTLKIQPAELGDSAMYLCASSLKQGPWETQYFGPGTRLLVL.

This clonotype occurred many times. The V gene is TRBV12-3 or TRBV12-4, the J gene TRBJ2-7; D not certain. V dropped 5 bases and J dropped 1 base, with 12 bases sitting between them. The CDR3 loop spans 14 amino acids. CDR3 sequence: CASSPGMGSYEQYF. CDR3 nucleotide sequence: TGTGCCAGCAGTCCAGGTATGGGGTCCTACGAGCAGTACTTC.

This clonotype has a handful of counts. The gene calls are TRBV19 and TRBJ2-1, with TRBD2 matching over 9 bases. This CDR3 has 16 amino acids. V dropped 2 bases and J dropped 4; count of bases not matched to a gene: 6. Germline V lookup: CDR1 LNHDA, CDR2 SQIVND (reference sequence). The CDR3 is CASSISSGSKYNEQFF. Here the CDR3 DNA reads TGTGCCAGTAGTATAAGTAGCGGGAGTAAGTACAATGAGCAGTTCTTC.

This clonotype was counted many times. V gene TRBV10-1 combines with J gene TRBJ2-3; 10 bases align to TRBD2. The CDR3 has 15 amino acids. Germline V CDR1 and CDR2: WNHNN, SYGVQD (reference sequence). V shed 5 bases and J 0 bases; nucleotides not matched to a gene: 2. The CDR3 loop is CASSKTSGSTDTQYF. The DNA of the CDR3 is TGCGCCAGCAGTAAGACTAGCGGGAGCACAGATACGCAGTATTTT.